The entry below describes one T cell receptor (beta chain). Its antigen remains unknown. In germline, CDR1 is DFQATT, CDR2 SNEGSKA (reference sequence). CDR3 length: 14 residues. V gave up 0 bases and J gave up 5 bases, with 13 bases separating them. The second PCR ran about 7 to 12 cycles with a sample-barcoded 5' primer and J-beta primers. A 12-random-nucleotide template-switch adaptor tagged each cDNA molecule. TCRdb passed the 5' RACE reads through MiXCR, listing each CDR3 protein once. The sample has approximately 1.5 million distinct CDR3 sequences, approximately 42% seen once; the top ten hold less than 5%. The sample comes from a study of blood T cells in healthy people across ages. Overall study: When template switching was applied, about one barcoded beta molecule was captured per two T cells. Study results and limitations: Long-lived donors had more naive CD4+ cells and higher diversity than aged donors.

The sample comprised blood. The chain carries TRBV20-1 and TRBJ2-5; possibly TRBD1 or TRBD2 for D (5 bases each). The clonotype comes from a woman aged 18 to 35 in good health. The chain's CDR3 is CSARDDEGPETQYF. CDR3 DNA sequence: TGCAGTGCTAGAGATGACGAGGGGCCCGAGACCCAGTACTTC.